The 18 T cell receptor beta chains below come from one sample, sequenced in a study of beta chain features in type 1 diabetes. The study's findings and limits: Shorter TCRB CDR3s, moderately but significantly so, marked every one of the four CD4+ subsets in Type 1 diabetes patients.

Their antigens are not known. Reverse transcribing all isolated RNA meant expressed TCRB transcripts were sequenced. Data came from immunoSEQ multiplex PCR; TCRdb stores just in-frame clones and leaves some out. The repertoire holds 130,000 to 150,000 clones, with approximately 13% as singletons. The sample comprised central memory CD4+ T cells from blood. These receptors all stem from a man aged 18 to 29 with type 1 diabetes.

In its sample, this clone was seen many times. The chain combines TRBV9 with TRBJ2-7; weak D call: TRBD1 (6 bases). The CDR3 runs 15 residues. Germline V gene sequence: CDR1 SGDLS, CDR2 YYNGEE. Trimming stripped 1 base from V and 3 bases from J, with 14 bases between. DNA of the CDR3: TGTGCCAGCAGCGTACATGCCACAGGGTACTACGAGCAGTACTTC. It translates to CASSVHATGYYEQYF.

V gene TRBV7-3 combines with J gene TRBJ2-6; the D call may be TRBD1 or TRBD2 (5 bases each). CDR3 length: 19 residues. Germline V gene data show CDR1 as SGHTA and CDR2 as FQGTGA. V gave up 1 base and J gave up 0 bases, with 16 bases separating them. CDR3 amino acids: CASSLIPGPTSSGANVLTF. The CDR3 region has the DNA TGTGCCAGCAGCTTAATACCGGGACCTACCTCCTCTGGGGCCAACGTCCTGACTTTC.

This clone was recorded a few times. In DNA, the CDR3 is TGTGCCAGCAGCCAAGATCGGGGTCTAGGGGAGACCCAGTACTTC. Protein product: CASSQDRGLGETQYF. The chain recombines TRBV4-2 with TRBJ2-5; D might be TRBD2 (5 bases). Germline CDR1 is LGHNA and CDR2 is YNFKEQ. The V end lost 0 bases, the J end lost 5 bases, and 13 bases lay between the germline ends. This CDR3 contains 15 residues.

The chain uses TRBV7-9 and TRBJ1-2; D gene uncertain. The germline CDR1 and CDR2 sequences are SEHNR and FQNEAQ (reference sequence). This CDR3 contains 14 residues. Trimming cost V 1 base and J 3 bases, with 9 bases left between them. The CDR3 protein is CASSLGAGDYGYTF. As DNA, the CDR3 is TGTGCCAGCAGCTTAGGGGCAGGAGACTATGGCTACACCTTC.

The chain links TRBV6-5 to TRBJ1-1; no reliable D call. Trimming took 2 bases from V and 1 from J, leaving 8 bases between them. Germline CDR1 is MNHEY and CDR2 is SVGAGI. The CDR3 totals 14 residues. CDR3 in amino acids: CASSYGFRNTEAFF. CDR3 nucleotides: TGTGCCAGCAGTTACGGGTTCAGGAACACTGAAGCTTTCTTT.

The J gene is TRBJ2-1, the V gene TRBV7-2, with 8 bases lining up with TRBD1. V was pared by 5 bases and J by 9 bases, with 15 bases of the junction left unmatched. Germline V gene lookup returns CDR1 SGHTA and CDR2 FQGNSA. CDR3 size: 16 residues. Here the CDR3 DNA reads TGTGCCAGCAGCCCACCCCCCGGGACAGGTAGAGCTGAGCAGTTCTTC. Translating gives CASSPPPGTGRAEQFF. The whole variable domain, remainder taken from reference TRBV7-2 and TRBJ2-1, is GAGVSQSPSNKVTEKGKDVELRCDPISGHTALYWYRQSLGQGLEFLIYFQGNSAPDKSGLPSDRFSAERTGGSVSTLTIQRTQQEDSAVYLCASSPPPGTGRAEQFFGPGTRLTVL.

Here the CDR3 reads CASSVRGRGVDEQFF. CDR3 coding DNA: TGCGCCAGCAGCGTCCGGGGGCGCGGGGTGGATGAGCAGTTCTTC. The V call is TRBV5-1, the J call TRBJ2-1; D may correspond to TRBD1 or TRBD2 (6 bases each). V was trimmed by 4 bases and J by 8 bases, leaving 19 bases between them. The CDR3 loop spans 15 amino acids. Per germline, CDR1 SGHRS and CDR2 YFSETQ.

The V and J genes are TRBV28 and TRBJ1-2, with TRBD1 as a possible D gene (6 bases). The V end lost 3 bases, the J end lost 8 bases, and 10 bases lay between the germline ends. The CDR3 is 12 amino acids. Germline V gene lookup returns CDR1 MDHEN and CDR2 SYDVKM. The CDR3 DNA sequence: TGTGCCAGCAGTTTCAGGGGAGTCGGCTACACCTTC. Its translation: CASSFRGVGYTF.

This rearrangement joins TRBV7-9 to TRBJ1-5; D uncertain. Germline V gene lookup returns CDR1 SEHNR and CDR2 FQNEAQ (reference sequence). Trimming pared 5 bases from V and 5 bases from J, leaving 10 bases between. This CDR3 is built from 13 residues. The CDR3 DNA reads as TGTGCCAGCAGCCGGACGGCGGATCAGCCCCAGCATTTT. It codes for CASSRTADQPQHF. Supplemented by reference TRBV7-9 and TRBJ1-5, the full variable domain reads DTGVSQNPRHKITKRGQNVTFRCDPISEHNRLYWYRQTLGQGPEFLTYFQNEAQLEKSRLLSDRFSAERPKGSFSTLEIQRTEQGDSAMYLCASSRTADQPQHFGDGTRLSIL.

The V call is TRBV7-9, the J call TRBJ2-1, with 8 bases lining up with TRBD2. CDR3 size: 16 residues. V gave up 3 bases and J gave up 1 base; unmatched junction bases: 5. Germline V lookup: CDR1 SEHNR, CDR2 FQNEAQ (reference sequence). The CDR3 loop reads CASSLTTSGSYNEQFF. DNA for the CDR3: TGTGCCAGCAGCTTGACCACTAGCGGATCCTACAATGAGCAGTTCTTC.

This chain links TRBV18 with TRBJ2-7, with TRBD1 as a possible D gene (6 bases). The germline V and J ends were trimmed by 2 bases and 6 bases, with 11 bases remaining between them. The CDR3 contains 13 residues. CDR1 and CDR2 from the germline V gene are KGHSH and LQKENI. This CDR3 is CASSPWGQGEQYF. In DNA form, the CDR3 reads TGTGCCAGCTCACCATGGGGGCAAGGCGAGCAGTACTTC.

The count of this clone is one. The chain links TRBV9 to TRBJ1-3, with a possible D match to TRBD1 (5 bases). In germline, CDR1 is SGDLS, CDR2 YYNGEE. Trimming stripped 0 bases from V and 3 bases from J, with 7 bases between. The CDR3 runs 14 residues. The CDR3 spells CASSVGQNGNTIYF. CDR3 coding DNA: TGTGCCAGCAGCGTAGGACAGAATGGAAACACCATATATTTT.

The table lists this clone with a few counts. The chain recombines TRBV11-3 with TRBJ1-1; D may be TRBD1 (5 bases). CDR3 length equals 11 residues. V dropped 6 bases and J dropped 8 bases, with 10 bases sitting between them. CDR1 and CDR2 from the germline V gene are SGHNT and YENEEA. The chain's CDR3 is CASRSSGEAFF. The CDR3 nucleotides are TGTGCCAGCAGGTCCTCAGGGGAAGCTTTCTTT.

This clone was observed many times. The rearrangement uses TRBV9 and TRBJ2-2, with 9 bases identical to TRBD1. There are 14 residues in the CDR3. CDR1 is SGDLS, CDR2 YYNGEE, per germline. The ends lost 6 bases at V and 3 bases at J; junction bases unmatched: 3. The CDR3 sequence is CASMRTGDTGELFF. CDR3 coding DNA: TGTGCCAGCATGAGGACAGGGGACACCGGGGAGCTGTTTTTT.

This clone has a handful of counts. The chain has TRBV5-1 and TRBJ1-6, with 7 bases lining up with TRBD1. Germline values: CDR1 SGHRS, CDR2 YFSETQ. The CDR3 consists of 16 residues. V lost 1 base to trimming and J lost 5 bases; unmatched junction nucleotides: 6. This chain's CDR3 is CASSLKTGADNSPLHF. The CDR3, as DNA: TGCGCCAGCAGCTTGAAAACAGGGGCGGATAATTCACCCCTCCACTTT.

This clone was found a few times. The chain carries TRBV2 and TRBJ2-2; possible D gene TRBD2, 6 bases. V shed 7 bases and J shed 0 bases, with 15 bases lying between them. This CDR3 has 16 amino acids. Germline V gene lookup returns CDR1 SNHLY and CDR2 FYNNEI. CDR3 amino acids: CASTKFGSSNTGELFF. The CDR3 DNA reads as TGTGCCAGCACCAAATTCGGGAGTTCGAACACCGGGGAGCTGTTTTTT.

CDR3 sequence reads: CASSVIVTDTQYF. For the CDR3, the DNA is TGTGCCAGCAGCGTAATTGTCACAGATACGCAGTATTTT. The J gene is TRBJ2-3, the V gene TRBV7-6; no clear D gene. Germline CDR1 reads SGHVS; CDR2 reads FNYEAQ. This CDR3 is built from 13 residues. Deletions cut 5 bases from V and 2 bases from J, with 8 bases between.

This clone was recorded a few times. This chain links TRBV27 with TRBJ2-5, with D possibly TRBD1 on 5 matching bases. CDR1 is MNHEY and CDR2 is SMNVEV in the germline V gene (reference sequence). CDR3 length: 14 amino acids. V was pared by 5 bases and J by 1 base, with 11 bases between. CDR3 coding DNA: TGTGCCAGCAGTCTCCGACAGAGCCAAGAGACCCAGTACTTC. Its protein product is CASSLRQSQETQYF.